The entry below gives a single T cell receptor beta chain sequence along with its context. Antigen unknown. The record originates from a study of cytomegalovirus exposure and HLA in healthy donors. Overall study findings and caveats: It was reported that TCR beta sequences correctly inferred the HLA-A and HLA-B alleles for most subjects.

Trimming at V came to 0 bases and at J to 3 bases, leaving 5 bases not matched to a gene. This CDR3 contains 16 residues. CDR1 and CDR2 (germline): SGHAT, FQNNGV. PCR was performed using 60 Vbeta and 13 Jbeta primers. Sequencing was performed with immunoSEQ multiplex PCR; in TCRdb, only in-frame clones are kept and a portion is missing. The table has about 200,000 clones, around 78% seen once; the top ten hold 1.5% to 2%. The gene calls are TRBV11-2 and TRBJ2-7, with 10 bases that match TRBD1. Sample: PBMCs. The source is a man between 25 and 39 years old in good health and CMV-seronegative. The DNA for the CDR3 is TGTGCCAGCAGCTTAGATTTGGGACAGGGGCACTACGAGCAGTACTTC. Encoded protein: CASSLDLGQGHYEQYF. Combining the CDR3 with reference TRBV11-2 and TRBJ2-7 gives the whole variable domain EAGVAQSPRYKIIEKRQSVAFWCNPISGHATLYWYQQILGQGPKLLIQFQNNGVVDDSQLPKDRFSAERLKGVDSTLKIQPAKLEDSAVYLCASSLDLGQGHYEQYFGPGTRLTVT.